This TCR beta chain was sequenced during a study of OX40 agonist ivuxolimab in advanced cancers. The overall study: Intravenous ivuxolimab at 0.01 to 10 mg/kg was given to patients every 2 weeks. Males comprised 82.7% of the group, whose mean age was about 61 years (range 23 to 79).

Only in-frame clones appear in the TCRdb table, and some are missing; sequencing was by immunoSEQ multiplex PCR. This table has over 45,000 clones, under 90% appearing once. This clone was picked up a small number of times. Germline V lookup: CDR1 SGHRS, CDR2 YFSETQ. The CDR3 length is 14 residues. After removal of 4 bases from V and 7 bases from J, the junction contained 8 bases not matched to a gene. The specimen was CD4+ or CD8+ T cells sorted from blood, collected in a trial of the OX40 agonist ivuxolimab. The chain recombines TRBV5-1 with TRBJ1-5; TRBD1 matches at 7 bases. The clonotype comes from an adult with an advanced solid tumor such as melanoma, head and neck, liver or kidney cancer. The CDR3 loop is CASSLTGGQQPQHF. The CDR3 nucleotides read TGCGCCAGCAGCCTGACCGGGGGACAGCAGCCCCAGCATTTT.